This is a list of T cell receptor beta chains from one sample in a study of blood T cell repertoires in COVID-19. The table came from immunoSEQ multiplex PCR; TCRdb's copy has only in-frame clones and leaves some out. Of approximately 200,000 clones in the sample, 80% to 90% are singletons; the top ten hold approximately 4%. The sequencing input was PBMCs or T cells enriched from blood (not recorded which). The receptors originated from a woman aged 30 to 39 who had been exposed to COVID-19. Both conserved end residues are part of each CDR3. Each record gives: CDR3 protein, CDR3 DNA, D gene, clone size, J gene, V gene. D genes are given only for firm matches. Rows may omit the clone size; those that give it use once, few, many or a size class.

CASSPRGGAGTDTQYF	TGTGCCAGCAGCCCCCGAGGGGGGGCGGGTACAGATACGCAGTATTTT	.	.	TRBJ2-3	TRBV7-6
CASSWMGQATYEQYF	TGTGCCAGCTCCTGGATGGGACAGGCGACCTACGAGCAGTACTTC	TRBD1	.	TRBJ2-7	TRBV27
CASSLTGTGYVNTEAFF	TGTGCCAGCAGCTTAACCGGGACAGGGTACGTTAACACTGAAGCTTTCTTT	TRBD1	few	TRBJ1-1	TRBV7-9
CASSHRRQNTGELFF	TGTGCCAGCAGCCATCGTAGACAGAACACCGGGGAGCTGTTTTTT	.	.	TRBJ2-2	TRBV5-5
CASSTRQGERYEQYF	TGTGCCAGCAGCACCAGACAGGGGGAGCGGTACGAGCAGTACTTC	TRBD1	.	TRBJ2-7	TRBV5-4
CASSQRQGPVVYNEQFF	TGTGCTAGCAGCCAAAGACAGGGACCGGTTGTTTACAATGAGCAGTTCTTC	TRBD1	.	TRBJ2-1	TRBV7-7
CASGTMDRSSF	TGTGCCAGCGGTACCATGGACAGATCTAGCTTC	.	few	TRBJ1-2	TRBV28
CSVEVDNRNTEAFF	TGCAGCGTTGAAGTTGACAACCGGAACACTGAAGCTTTCTTT	.	.	TRBJ1-1	TRBV29-1
CASRPTGQNTEAFF	TGTGCCAGCAGGCCTACTGGACAGAACACTGAAGCTTTCTTT	.	.	TRBJ1-1	TRBV2
CASSQSPGQVPGELFF	TGTGCCAGCAGCCAAAGCCCGGGACAGGTACCCGGGGAGCTGTTTTTT	TRBD1	.	TRBJ2-2	TRBV3-1/TRBV3-2
CAISEKGSGEGYTF	TGTGCCATCAGTGAGAAGGGTAGCGGGGAGGGCTACACCTTC	.	.	TRBJ1-2	TRBV10-3
CASSEVGDPNSPLHF	TGTGCCAGCAGTGAAGTCGGGGATCCCAATTCACCCCTCCACTTT	.	.	TRBJ1-6	TRBV6-1
CASSDSYSNQPQHF	TGTGCCTCATCGGACAGCTATAGCAATCAGCCCCAGCATTTT	.	few	TRBJ1-5	TRBV28
CSASQGSSYNSPLHF	TGCAGTGCTAGTCAAGGGAGCTCCTATAATTCACCCCTCCACTTT	.	once	TRBJ1-6	TRBV20-1
CASSFLPPTGADTQYF	TGTGCCAGCAGCTTTCTCCCGCCGACAGGAGCAGATACGCAGTATTTT	.	.	TRBJ2-3	TRBV5-5
CATTSGGADGYTF	TGTGCCACCACCTCCGGAGGGGCCGATGGCTACACCTTC	.	once	TRBJ1-2	TRBV24-1
CASSAEAANQPQHF	TGTGCCAGCAGCGCCGAGGCCGCTAATCAGCCCCAGCATTTT	.	.	TRBJ1-5	TRBV9
CASSARRTGATSGSPLHF	TGTGCCAGCAGCGCCCGGCGTACAGGAGCTACGTCGGGTTCACCCCTCCACTTT	.	.	TRBJ1-6	TRBV11-2
CASSYSPSTGEQYF	TGTGCCAGCAGTTACTCCCCTTCGACAGGGGAGCAGTACTTC	TRBD1	.	TRBJ2-7	TRBV6-5
CSVEAVLRQYYGYTF	TGCAGCGTTGAAGCAGTTTTGAGACAGTACTATGGCTACACCTTC	.	.	TRBJ1-2	TRBV29-1
CASSEQGNSGNTIYF	TGTGCCAGCAGCGAACAGGGAAACAGTGGAAACACCATATATTTT	.	.	TRBJ1-3	TRBV5-8
CASSADGSSGNTIYF	TGCGCCAGCAGCGCGGACGGGAGCTCTGGAAACACCATATATTTT	.	.	TRBJ1-3	TRBV5-1
CASSSGQETQYF	TGTGCCAGCAGCTCAGGGCAAGAGACCCAGTACTTC	.	.	TRBJ2-5	TRBV9
CASSRDRDRGYTF	TGTGCCAGCAGCCGGGACAGGGATAGGGGCTACACCTTC	TRBD1	.	TRBJ1-2	TRBV5-8
CASSTPGQGAQPQHF	TGTGCCAGTAGTACCCCGGGACAGGGGGCACAGCCCCAGCATTTT	TRBD1	.	TRBJ1-5	TRBV19
CASSVPRGLGANVLTF	TGTGCCAGCAGCGTACCCAGGGGGCTCGGGGCCAACGTCCTGACTTTC	TRBD1	.	TRBJ2-6	TRBV9
CASSAGGPNTGELFF	TGTGCCAGCAGCGCCGGGGGGCCGAACACCGGGGAGCTGTTTTTT	.	.	TRBJ2-2	TRBV9
CASKRQLRNQPQHF	TGTGCCAGCAAACGACAGTTACGCAATCAGCCCCAGCATTTT	.	.	TRBJ1-5	TRBV19
CASSEDRASGELFF	TGTGCCAGCAGTGAAGACAGGGCGTCCGGGGAGCTGTTTTTT	.	.	TRBJ2-2	TRBV2
CASSWGQGNNSPLHF	TGTGCCAGCAGTTGGGGACAGGGAAACAATTCACCCCTCCACTTT	TRBD1	.	TRBJ1-6	TRBV6-5
CASTQGLRGEKLFF	TGTGCCAGTACCCAGGGACTGAGGGGTGAAAAACTGTTTTTT	.	.	TRBJ1-4	TRBV19
CASSQEVAGQGAGYTF	TGCGCCAGCAGCCAAGAAGTCGCGGGACAGGGGGCCGGCTACACCTTC	TRBD1	.	TRBJ1-2	TRBV4-1
CASGLVLGANTGELFF	TGTGCTAGTGGTTTGGTGTTAGGGGCTAACACCGGGGAGCTGTTTTTT	.	.	TRBJ2-2	TRBV12-5
CASSAEDRANSPLHF	TGCGCCAGCAGCGCAGAGGACAGGGCCAATTCACCCCTCCACTTT	TRBD1	.	TRBJ1-6	TRBV5-1
CASSPGAGYTF	TGTGCCAGCAGCCCTGGAGCTGGCTACACCTTC	.	.	TRBJ1-2	TRBV7-2
CATSDFGQRAFF	TGTGCCACCAGTGATTTTGGGCAAAGAGCTTTCTTT	.	few	TRBJ1-1	TRBV24-1
CASSLVGEPNTGELFF	TGCGCCAGCAGCTTGGTCGGGGAGCCGAACACCGGGGAGCTGTTTTTT	.	.	TRBJ2-2	TRBV5-1
CASSQDQGSYYGYTF	TGTGCCAGCAGCCAAGATCAGGGGAGTTACTATGGCTACACCTTC	.	.	TRBJ1-2	TRBV4-2
CASSLLVGGVNYGYTF	TGTGCCAGCAGTTTACTTGTGGGGGGAGTTAACTATGGCTACACCTTC	.	.	TRBJ1-2	TRBV27
CASSQGTGGNTIYF	TGCGCCAGCAGCCAAGGGACAGGGGGAAACACCATATATTTT	TRBD1	.	TRBJ1-3	TRBV5-1
CASNPPGMNTEAFF	TGTGCCAGCAACCCTCCGGGAATGAACACTGAAGCTTTCTTT	.	.	TRBJ1-1	TRBV7-9
CAWSHRGLSQPQHF	TGTGCCTGGAGCCACAGGGGGCTTAGTCAGCCCCAGCATTTT	TRBD1	.	TRBJ1-5	TRBV30
CSVARDSVNYGYTF	TGCAGCGTTGCAAGGGACAGTGTCAACTATGGCTACACCTTC	TRBD1	.	TRBJ1-2	TRBV29-1